The source of this T cell receptor beta chain is a study of PD-1 blockade in classical Hodgkin lymphoma. Overall study: Administration of nivolumab to patients was at 3 mg/kg intravenously every 2 weeks. Overall study findings and caveats: A significant rise in TCR diversity was seen by C4D1 for CD4+ cells but not for CD8+ cells.

This clone was detected once. Its antigen is not known. Each patient experienced a relapse that followed autologous stem cell transplantation, and brentuximab vedotin exposure varied. Data came from immunoSEQ multiplex PCR; TCRdb stores just in-frame clones and leaves some out. The sample has around 25,000 clones, more than 75% seen once. Germline V gene lookup returns CDR1 SGHVS and CDR2 FQNEAQ. The CDR3 consists of 13 residues. J was trimmed by 8 bases and V by 5 bases; bases with no gene match: 5. The starting material was peripheral blood mononuclear cells (PBMCs), obtained before the second cycle of nivolumab. The source of this sequence is a human donor with classical Hodgkin lymphoma. The J gene is TRBJ2-4, the V gene TRBV7-8, with 8 bases fitting TRBD1. The CDR3 here is CASSPGQGDIQYF. The CDR3 nucleotides read TGTGCCAGCAGCCCAGGACAGGGCGACATTCAGTACTTC. Full variable domain (remainder filled in from reference TRBV7-8 and TRBJ2-4): GAGVSQSPRYKVAKRGQDVALRCDPISGHVSLFWYQQALGQGPEFLTYFQNEAQLDKSGLPSDRFFAERPEGSVSTLKIQRTQQEDSAVYLCASSPGQGDIQYFGAGTRLSVL.